One sample yielded the 10 T cell receptor beta chains listed below, sequenced in a study of blood T cell repertoires in COVID-19. Repertoires were generated with immunoSEQ multiplex PCR, while TCRdb's copy carries only in-frame clones and drops some. The sample consists of about 270,000 clones, approximately 90% of them appearing once. Sequencing was carried out using PBMCs or T cells enriched from blood (not recorded which). The receptors were gathered from a man aged 40-55 years who had been exposed to COVID-19.

This clone was seen just once. This rearrangement joins TRBV5-4 to TRBJ2-4; possibly TRBD2 for D (7 bases). This CDR3 comprises 17 residues. V lost 4 bases, J lost 0 bases, and 17 bases lay in between. CDR1 and CDR2 (germline): SGHNT, YYREEE (reference sequence). This chain's CDR3 is CASSAAGGPLAKNIQYF. For the CDR3, the DNA is TGTGCCAGCAGCGCCGCCGGGGGGCCTCTAGCCAAAAACATTCAGTACTTC.

The V and J genes are TRBV4-1 and TRBJ1-5; 9 bases line up with TRBD1. Germline-derived CDR1 and CDR2 are MGHRA and YSYEKL. With V trimmed by 4 bases and J by 6 bases, 10 bases remained unmatched. The CDR3 loop spans 16 amino acids. The CDR3 coding sequence is TGCGCCAGCAGCCTACAACAGGGGGCTACGGGTCAGCCCCAGCATTTT. It specifies CASSLQQGATGQPQHF.

J is TRBJ2-2 and V is TRBV15; D remains unclear. Germline V gene data show CDR1 as LNHNV and CDR2 as YYDKDF (reference sequence). CDR3 length: 13 amino acids. The V end was cut by 5 bases, the J end by 11 bases, with 15 bases between. This CDR3 reads CATSGPASFELFF. CDR3 bases: TGTGCCACCAGCGGGCCCGCCAGTTTCGAGCTGTTTTTT.

The chain has TRBV14 and TRBJ1-1; D unresolved. The CDR3 runs to 13 residues. Germline V gene sequence: CDR1 SGHDN, CDR2 FVKESK. V dropped 4 bases and J dropped 10 bases, with 16 bases sitting between them. Here the CDR3 reads CASSRRTLEGAFF. Here the CDR3 DNA reads TGTGCCAGCAGCCGACGGACCTTAGAGGGAGCTTTCTTT.

The rearrangement uses TRBV28 and TRBJ2-7; TRBD2 matches at 11 bases. The J segment lost 2 bases and the V segment lost 6 bases, leaving 3 bases of the junction unmatched. Germline V gene data show CDR1 as MDHEN and CDR2 as SYDVKM. This CDR3 contains 14 residues. The CDR3 nucleotides are TGTGCCAGCAGAGTTAGCGGGAGGGCCTACGAGCAGTACTTC. Its translation is CASRVSGRAYEQYF.

V and J are TRBV2 and TRBJ1-5, with D tentatively TRBD1 (5 bases). The germline V and J ends were trimmed by 6 bases and 3 bases, with 12 bases remaining between them. This CDR3 is built from 14 residues. CDR1 is SNHLY, CDR2 FYNNEI, per germline. CDR3 bases: TGTGCCAGCAGGCAGGTACAGGACAATCAGCCCCAGCATTTT. Translating gives CASRQVQDNQPQHF. Using reference TRBV2 and TRBJ1-5 for the parts outside the CDR3, the full variable domain is EPEVTQTPSHQVTQMGQEVILRCVPISNHLYFYWYRQILGQKVEFLVSFYNNEISEKSEIFDDQFSVERPDGSNFTLKIRSTKLEDSAMYFCASRQVQDNQPQHFGDGTRLSIL.

The chain joins TRBV10-3 to TRBJ1-2; D is unclear. Looked up from germline, CDR1 is ENHRY and CDR2 is SYGVKD. The CDR3 is 13 residues long. Trimming shortened V by 4 bases and J by 5 bases, and 11 bases separated the two germline ends. The CDR3 reads CAISGTVGYGYTF. The CDR3 DNA reads as TGTGCCATCAGTGGAACAGTAGGATATGGCTACACCTTC.

The V call is TRBV9, the J call TRBJ2-1, with 7 bases lining up with TRBD2. The J segment lost 1 base and the V segment lost 3 bases, leaving 4 bases of the junction unmatched. The germline V gene encodes CDR1 SGDLS and CDR2 YYNGEE. The CDR3 contains 15 residues. The CDR3 nucleotides read TGTGCCAGCAGCGAGGGAGGGATGTCCTACAATGAGCAGTTCTTC. Its translation is CASSEGGMSYNEQFF.

A few counts support this clone. Written as DNA, the CDR3 is TGCGCCAGCAGCCCGACTAGCGTTGAGACCGCGGACTGCGAGCAGTACTTC. Encoded protein: CASSPTSVETADCEQYF. This rearrangement joins TRBV23-1 to TRBJ2-7; 8 bases are shared with TRBD2. TRBV23-1 is treated as an ORF (open reading frame) with a function not yet certain. The CDR3 covers 17 residues. V shed 6 bases and J 6 bases; nucleotides not matched to a gene: 19.

The chain combines TRBV19 with TRBJ2-7, with 7 bases that match TRBD1. The CDR3 covers 15 residues. The germline gives CDR1 LNHDA, CDR2 SQIVND (reference sequence). V dropped 6 bases and J dropped 1; count of bases not matched to a gene: 9. CDR3 sequence: CASSDRQGGSYEQYF. The DNA of the CDR3 is TGTGCCAGTAGCGATAGACAGGGTGGTTCCTACGAGCAGTACTTC. The entire variable domain, with the rest obtained from reference TRBV19 and TRBJ2-7, is as follows: DGGITQSPKYLFRKEGQNVTLSCEQNLNHDAMYWYRQDPGQGLRLIYYSQIVNDFQKGDIAEGYSVSREKKESFPLTVTSAQKNPTAFYLCASSDRQGGSYEQYFGPGTRLTVT.